Sequencing of this T cell receptor beta chain was carried out in a study of blood T cell repertoires in COVID-19 (dated by TCRdb to 2018 to 2020). For context, the study as a whole: Collaborator samples came from the United States, Italy and Spain and covered acute and convalescent phases of COVID-19. Deeply sampled blood TCRbeta repertoires from subjects exposed to, actively infected with, or recovered from COVID-19 were included in the dataset. The repertoires were released in a freely available public database meant as a resource for research on the immune response to SARS-CoV-2. A de-identified subject ID, COVID-19 status, age in years and sex were almost always included in the sample metadata. The samples were drawn from the first 160 participants of the ongoing ImmuneRACE study and from 1,200 or so subjects provided by 6 global collaborators. The material from the prospective study consisted of cDNA or gDNA derived from T cells, B-cell-depleted T cells, or PBMCs. Where HLA class I and class II types were available, the types were taken from metadata supplied by the sample provider, not from assay-based typing. General conclusions and limits of the study: The quantity of clinical and demographic metadata differed by source and by participant and was supplied without curation.

TCRbeta CDR3 regions were amplified from genomic DNA using the immunoSEQ Assay, a bias-controlled multiplex PCR. As for how the authors treated the data: The number of nucleated cells in each sample was estimated by amplification of reference gene primers within the assay. To quantify the absolute abundance of each unique TCRbeta CDR3 rearrangement, sequence reads were collapsed and filtered. For each sample, productive Simpson clonality was calculated by taking the square root of Simpson's diversity index across productive rearrangements. The source is immuneACCESS, and TCRdb retained only in-frame sequences with V and J called. Part of the clones is not carried over; for the studies checked, unresolved V genes explain less than half of this, and the remainder is unexplained. V and J calls and clone size are copied from that table; D and trimming were computed from the DNA. Present in this sample are a few hundred thousand clones, about 82% of which were seen just once. The top ten hold 2.4% of the sample.

A distance of 6 bases separates the germline ends of V and J, which lose 3 bases and 4 bases respectively. From its cysteine to its phenylalanine, the CDR3 spans 12 amino acids. Only the CDR3 part of the read is kept: 36 bases, read in frame from the first base. One collaborating source in Seattle enrolled patients during active infection and followed them longitudinally through the course of disease. Whole blood was collected in K2EDTA tubes by collaborating institutions according to the institutions' own protocols. Collaborator samples were shipped for TCRbeta analysis as frozen whole blood, isolated PBMCs, or DNA extracted from either sample type. A note on this clone: Its antigen remains unidentified. Base qualities are not provided; no much larger clone lies one nucleotide away.

The sequence came from a woman in her seventies with COVID-19, enrolled during active disease. The V and J segments used are TRBV12-3 or TRBV12-4 and TRBJ1-2; no D gene is confidently identified. Material for sequencing was peripheral blood. The CDR3 corresponds to CASSLSRYGYTF. DNA sequence: TGTGCCAGCAGTTTGAGTCGCTATGGCTACACCTTC.